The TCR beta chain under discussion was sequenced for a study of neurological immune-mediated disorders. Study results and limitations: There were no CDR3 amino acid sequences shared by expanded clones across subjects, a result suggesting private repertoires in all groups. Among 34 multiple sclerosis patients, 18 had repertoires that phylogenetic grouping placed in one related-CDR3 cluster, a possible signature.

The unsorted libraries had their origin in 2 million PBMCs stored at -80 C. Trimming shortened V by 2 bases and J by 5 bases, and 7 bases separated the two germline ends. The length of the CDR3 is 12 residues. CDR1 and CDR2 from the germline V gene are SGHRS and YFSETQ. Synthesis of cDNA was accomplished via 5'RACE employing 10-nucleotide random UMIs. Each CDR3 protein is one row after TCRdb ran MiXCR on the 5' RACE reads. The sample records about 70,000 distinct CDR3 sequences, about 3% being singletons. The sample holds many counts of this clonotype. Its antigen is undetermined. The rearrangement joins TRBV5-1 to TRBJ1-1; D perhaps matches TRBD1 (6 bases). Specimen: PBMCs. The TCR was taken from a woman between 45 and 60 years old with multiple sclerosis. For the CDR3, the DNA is TGCGCCAGCAGCTTTCAGGGGACTGAAGCTTTCTTT. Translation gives CASSFQGTEAFF.